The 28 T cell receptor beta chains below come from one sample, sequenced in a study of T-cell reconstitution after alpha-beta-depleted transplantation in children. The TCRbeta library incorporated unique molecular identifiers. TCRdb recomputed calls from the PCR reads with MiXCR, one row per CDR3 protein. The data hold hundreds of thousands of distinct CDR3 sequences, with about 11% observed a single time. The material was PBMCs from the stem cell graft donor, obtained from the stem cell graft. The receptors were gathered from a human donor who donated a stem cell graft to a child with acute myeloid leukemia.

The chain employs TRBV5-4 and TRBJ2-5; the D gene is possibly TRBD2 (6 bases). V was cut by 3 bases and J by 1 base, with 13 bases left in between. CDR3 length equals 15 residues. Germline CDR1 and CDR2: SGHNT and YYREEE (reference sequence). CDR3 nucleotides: TGTGCCAGCAGCTCCAGGCAGCGGGTCCAAGAGACCCAGTACTTC. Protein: CASSSRQRVQETQYF.

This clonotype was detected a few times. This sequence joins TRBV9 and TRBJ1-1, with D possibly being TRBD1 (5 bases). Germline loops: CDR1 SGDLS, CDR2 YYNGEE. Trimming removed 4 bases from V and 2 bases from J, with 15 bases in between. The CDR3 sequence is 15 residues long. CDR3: CASSFRDDRNTEAFF. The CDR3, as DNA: TGTGCCAGCAGCTTCCGGGATGACAGAAACACTGAAGCTTTCTTT.

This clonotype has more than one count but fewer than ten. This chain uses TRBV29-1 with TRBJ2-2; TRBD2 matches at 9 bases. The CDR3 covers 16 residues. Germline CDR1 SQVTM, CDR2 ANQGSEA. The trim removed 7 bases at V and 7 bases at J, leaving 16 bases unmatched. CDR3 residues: CSATSVAGAGGGELFF. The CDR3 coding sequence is TGCAGCGCAACCTCGGTAGCGGGAGCTGGTGGCGGGGAGCTGTTTTTT.

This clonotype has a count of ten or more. CDR3 loop: CSARGDHQETQYF. The CDR3 DNA follows: TGCAGTGCTAGAGGGGACCACCAAGAGACCCAGTACTTC. The V call is TRBV20-1, the J call TRBJ2-5, with D possibly called TRBD1 or TRBD2 (5 bases each). Per germline, CDR1 DFQATT and CDR2 SNEGSKA (reference sequence). V dropped 1 base and J dropped 0 bases, with 6 bases sitting between them. The CDR3 sequence is 13 residues long.

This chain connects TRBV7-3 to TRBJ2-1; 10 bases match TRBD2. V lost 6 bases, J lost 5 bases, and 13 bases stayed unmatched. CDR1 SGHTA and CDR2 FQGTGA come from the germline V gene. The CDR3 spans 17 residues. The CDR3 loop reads CASRPRHRLAGDNEQFF. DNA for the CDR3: TGTGCCAGCAGGCCCCGGCATCGGCTAGCGGGGGACAATGAGCAGTTCTTC.

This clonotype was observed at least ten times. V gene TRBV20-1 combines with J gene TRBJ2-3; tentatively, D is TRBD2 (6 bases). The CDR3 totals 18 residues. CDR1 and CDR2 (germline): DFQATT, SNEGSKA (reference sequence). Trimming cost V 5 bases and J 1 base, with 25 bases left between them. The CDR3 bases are TGCAGTGCTGGATATGGAGGGCTAGCCCTGTGGGGCACAGATACGCAGTATTTT. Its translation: CSAGYGGLALWGTDTQYF.

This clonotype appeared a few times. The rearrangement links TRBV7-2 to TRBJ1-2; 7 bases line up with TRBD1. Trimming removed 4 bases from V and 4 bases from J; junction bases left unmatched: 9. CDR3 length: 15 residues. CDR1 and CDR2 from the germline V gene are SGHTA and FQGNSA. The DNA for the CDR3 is TGTGCCAGCAGCTCACAGGGGACCACTGGCTATGGCTACACCTTC. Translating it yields CASSSQGTTGYGYTF.

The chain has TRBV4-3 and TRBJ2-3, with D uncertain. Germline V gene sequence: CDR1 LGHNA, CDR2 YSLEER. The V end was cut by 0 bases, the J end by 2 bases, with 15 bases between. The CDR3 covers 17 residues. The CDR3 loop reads CASSQEVTSQNTDTQYF. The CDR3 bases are TGCGCCAGCAGCCAAGAGGTGACAAGTCAAAACACAGATACGCAGTATTTT.

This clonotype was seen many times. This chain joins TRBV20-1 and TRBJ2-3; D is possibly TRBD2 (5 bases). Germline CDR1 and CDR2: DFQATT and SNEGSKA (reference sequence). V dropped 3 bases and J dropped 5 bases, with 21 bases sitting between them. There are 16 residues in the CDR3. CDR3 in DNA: TGCAGTGCTAGTTCGCCGCGGGCCCGGAGAGGAGATACGCAGTATTTT. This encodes CSASSPRARRGDTQYF.

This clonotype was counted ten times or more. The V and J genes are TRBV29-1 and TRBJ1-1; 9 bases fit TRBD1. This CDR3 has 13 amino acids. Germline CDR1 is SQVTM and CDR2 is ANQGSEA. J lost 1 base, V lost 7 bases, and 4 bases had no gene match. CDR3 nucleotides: TGCAGCGGGGGGACAGGGAGGAACACTGAAGCTTTCTTT. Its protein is CSGGTGRNTEAFF.

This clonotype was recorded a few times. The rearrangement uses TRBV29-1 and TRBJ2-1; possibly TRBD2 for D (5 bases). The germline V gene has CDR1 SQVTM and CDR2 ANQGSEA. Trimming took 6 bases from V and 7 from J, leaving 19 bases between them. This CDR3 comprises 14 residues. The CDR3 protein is CSVAGRILTNEQFF. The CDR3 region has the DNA TGCAGCGTGGCGGGTAGGATTCTTACTAATGAGCAGTTCTTC.

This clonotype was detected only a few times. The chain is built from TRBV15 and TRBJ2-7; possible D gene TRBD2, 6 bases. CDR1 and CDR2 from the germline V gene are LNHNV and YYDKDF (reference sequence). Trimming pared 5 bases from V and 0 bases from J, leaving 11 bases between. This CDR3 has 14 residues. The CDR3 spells CATSGDWGSYEQYF. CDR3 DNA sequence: TGTGCCACCAGCGGGGACTGGGGCTCCTACGAGCAGTACTTC. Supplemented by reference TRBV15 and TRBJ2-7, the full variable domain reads DAMVIQNPRYQVTQFGKPVTLSCSQTLNHNVMYWYQQKSSQAPKLLFHYYDKDFNNEADTPDNFQSRRPNTSFCFLDIRSPGLGDTAMYLCATSGDWGSYEQYFGPGTRLTVT.

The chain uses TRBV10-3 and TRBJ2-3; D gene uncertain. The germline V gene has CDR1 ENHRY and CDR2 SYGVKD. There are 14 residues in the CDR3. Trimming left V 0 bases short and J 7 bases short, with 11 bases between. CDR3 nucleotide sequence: TGTGCCATCAGTGAGTCTGGCGGTTCCCATACGCAGTATTTT. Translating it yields CAISESGGSHTQYF.

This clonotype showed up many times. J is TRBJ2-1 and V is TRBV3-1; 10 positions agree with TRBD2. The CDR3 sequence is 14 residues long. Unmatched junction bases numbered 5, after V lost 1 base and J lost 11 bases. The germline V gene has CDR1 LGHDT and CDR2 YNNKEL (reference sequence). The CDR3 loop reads CASSQVLAGTQQFF. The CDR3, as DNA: TGTGCCAGCAGCCAAGTACTAGCGGGAACCCAGCAGTTCTTC.

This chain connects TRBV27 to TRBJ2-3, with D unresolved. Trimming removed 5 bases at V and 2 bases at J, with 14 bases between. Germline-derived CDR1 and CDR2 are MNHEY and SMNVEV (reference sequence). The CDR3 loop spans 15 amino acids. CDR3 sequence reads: CASSLQWAHTDTQYF. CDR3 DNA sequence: TGTGCCAGCAGTCTCCAATGGGCCCACACAGATACGCAGTATTTT.

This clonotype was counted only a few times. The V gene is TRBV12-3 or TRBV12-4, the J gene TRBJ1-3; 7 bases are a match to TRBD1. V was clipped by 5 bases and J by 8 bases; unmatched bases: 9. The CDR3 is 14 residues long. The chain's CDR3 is CASSAGQHRDTIYF. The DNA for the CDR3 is TGTGCCAGCAGTGCGGGACAGCATCGGGACACCATATATTTT.

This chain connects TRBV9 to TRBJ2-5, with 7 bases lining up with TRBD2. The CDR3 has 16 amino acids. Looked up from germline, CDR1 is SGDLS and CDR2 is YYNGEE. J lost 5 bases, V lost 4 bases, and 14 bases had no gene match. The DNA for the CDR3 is TGTGCCAGCAGCACCGCGGCTAGCGGACATGGGGAGACCCAGTACTTC. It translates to CASSTAASGHGETQYF.

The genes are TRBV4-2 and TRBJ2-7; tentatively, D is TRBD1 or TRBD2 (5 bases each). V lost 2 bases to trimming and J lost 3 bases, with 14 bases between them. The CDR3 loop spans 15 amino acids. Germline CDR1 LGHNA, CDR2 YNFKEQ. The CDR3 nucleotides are TGTGCCAGCAGCCAAAACGCCGGGACCCACTACGAGCAGTACTTC. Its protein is CASSQNAGTHYEQYF.

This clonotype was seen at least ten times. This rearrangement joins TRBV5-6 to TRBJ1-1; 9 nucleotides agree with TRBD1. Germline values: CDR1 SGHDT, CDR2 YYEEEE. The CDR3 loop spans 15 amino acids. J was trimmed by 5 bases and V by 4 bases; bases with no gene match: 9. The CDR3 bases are TGTGCCAGCAGCCGGACAGGGGTCTCTTTTACTGAAGCTTTCTTT. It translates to CASSRTGVSFTEAFF.

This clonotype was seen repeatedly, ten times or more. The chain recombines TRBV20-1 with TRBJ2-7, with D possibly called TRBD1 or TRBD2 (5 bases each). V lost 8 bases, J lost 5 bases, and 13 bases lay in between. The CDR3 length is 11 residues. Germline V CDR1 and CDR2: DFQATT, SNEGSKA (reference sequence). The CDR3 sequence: CSSGPRDEQYF. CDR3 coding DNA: TGCAGTTCAGGGCCGAGGGACGAGCAGTACTTC.

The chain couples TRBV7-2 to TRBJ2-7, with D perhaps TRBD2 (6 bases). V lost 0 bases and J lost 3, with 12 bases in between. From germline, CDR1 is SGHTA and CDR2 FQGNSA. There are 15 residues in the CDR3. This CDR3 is CASSLARGAIYEQYF. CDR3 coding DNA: TGTGCCAGCAGCTTAGCCCGCGGGGCCATCTACGAGCAGTACTTC.

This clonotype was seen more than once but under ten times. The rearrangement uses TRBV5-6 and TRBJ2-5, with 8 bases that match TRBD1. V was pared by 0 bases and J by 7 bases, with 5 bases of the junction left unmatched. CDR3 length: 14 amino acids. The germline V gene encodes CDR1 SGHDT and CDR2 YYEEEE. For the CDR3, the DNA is TGTGCCAGCAGCTTGGGCCCCCAGGGGGCGACCCAGTACTTC. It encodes CASSLGPQGATQYF. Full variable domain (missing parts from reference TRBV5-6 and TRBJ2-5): DAGVTQSPTHLIKTRGQQVTLRCSPKSGHDTVSWYQQALGQGPQFIFQYYEEEERQRGNFPDRFSGHQFPNYSSELNVNALLLGDSALYLCASSLGPQGATQYFGPGTRLLVL.

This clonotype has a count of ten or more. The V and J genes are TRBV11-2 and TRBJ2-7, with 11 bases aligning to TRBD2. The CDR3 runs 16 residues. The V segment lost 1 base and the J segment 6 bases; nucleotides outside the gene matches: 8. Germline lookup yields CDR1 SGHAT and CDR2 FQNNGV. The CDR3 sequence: CASSLVAGGFGSEQYF. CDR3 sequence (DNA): TGTGCCAGCAGCTTAGTAGCGGGAGGGTTCGGGAGCGAGCAGTACTTC.

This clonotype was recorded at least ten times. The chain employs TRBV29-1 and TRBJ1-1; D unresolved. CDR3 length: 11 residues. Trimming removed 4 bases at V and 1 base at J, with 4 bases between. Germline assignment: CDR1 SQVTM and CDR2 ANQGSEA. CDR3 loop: CSVVPNTEAFF. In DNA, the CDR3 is TGCAGCGTTGTCCCGAACACTGAAGCTTTCTTT.

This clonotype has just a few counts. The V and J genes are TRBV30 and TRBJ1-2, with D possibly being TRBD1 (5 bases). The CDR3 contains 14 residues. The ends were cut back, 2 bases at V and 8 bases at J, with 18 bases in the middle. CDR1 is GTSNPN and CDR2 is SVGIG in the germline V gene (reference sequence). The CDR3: CAWSSVAQGGGYTF. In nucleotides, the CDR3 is TGTGCCTGGAGTTCCGTAGCTCAGGGAGGGGGCTACACCTTC.

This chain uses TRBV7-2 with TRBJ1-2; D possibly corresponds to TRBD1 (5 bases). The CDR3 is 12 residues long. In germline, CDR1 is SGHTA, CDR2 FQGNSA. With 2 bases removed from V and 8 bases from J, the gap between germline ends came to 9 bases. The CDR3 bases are TGTGCCAGCAGCTTACCAGGGAGAGGCTACACCTTC. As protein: CASSLPGRGYTF.

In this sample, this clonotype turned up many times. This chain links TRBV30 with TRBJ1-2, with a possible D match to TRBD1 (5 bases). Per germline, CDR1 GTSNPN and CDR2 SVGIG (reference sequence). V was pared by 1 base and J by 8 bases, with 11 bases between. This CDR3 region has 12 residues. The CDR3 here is CAWSGPRDGYTF. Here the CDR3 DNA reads TGTGCCTGGAGTGGCCCGAGGGACGGCTACACCTTC.

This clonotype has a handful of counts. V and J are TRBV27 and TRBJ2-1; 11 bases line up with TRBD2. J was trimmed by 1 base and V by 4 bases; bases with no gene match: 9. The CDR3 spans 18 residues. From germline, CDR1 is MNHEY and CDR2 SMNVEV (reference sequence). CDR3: CASSSRLAGSFSYNEQFF. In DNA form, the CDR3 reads TGTGCCAGCAGTTCCCGACTAGCGGGATCTTTTTCCTACAATGAGCAGTTCTTC.